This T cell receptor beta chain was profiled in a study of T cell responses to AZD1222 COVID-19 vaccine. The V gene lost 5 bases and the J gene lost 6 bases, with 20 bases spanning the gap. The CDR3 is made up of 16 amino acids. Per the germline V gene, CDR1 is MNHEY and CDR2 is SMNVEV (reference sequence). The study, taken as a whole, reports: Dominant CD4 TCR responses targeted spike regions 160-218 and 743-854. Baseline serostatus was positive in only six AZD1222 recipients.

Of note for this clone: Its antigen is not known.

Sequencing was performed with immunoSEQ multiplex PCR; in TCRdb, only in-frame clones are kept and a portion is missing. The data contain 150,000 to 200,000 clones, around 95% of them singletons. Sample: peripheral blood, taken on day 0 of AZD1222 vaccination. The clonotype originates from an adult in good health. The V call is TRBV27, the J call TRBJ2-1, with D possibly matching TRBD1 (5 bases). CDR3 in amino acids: CASSPKQALRTNEQFF. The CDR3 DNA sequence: TGTGCCAGCAGTCCCAAACAGGCCTTAAGAACCAATGAGCAGTTCTTC.